Listed below are T cell receptor beta chains from one sample, sequenced in a study of shared clonotypes between healthy human individuals. Some clones are missing from TCRdb's copy, which holds only in-frame ones; the method was immunoSEQ multiplex PCR. The table shows about 2.1 million clones, with approximately 94% occurring only once. The sample comprised naive CD8+ T cells from PBMCs. All receptors come from a man between 18 and 35 years old in good health. Some clones in this sample may be carry-over from other donors' samples. Both conserved end residues are part of each CDR3. Clone size is not always given. Where it is, it says once, few, many or a class for expanded clones.

TRBV27	16	once	TRBJ1-5	CASSPRTGAPNQPQHF
TRBV10-3	11	-	TRBJ2-7	CAVTQGREQYF
TRBV11-2	15	-	TRBJ2-1	CASSLGSSVLQDGIF
TRBV27	13	-	TRBJ1-1	CASSLSAGTEAFF
TRBV5-5	15	once	TRBJ1-1	CASSLAVRGVTEAFF
TRBV6-1	15	-	TRBJ2-1	CASRTRVPPDNEQFF
TRBV30	13	few	TRBJ1-2	CACTPPTSYGYTF
TRBV7-9	16	-	TRBJ2-7	CASSPQTSGRGDEQYF
TRBV2	14	-	TRBJ1-5	CASGDLGVNQPQHF
TRBV5-1	15	-	TRBJ2-5	CASSLRTSGQETQYF
TRBV28	15	-	TRBJ1-1	CASSHLTGEYTEAFF
TRBV19	12	once	TRBJ2-7	CASSGDRREQYF
TRBV6-1	15	once	TRBJ2-3	CASSAPAGVVDTQYF
TRBV4-3	14	-	TRBJ1-1	CASSQRRLNTEAFF
TRBV27	15	-	TRBJ2-3	CASSTSGRPPDTQYF
TRBV7-9	13	-	TRBJ2-7	CASTRPGTYEQYF
TRBV4-2	13	-	TRBJ1-1	CASSLRGIPEAFF
TRBV5-6	15	-	TRBJ2-7	CASSPSGTGGHEQYF
TRBV5-4	12	once	TRBJ2-1	CASSLLVNEQFF
TRBV6-1	13	-	TRBJ2-7	CASRDLTPYEQYF
TRBV5-4	17	once	TRBJ1-5	CASSSAEGASSNQPQHF
TRBV27	14	-	TRBJ2-3	CATQTLGVTDTQYF
TRBV27	15	-	TRBJ1-4	CASSLRQGLWEKLFF
TRBV29-1	11	-	TRBJ2-7	CSAGGTYEQYF
TRBV18	15	-	TRBJ2-4	CASSPLGTGENIQYF
TRBV27	15	-	TRBJ2-7	CASSLSVEGDNEQYF
TRBV18	16	-	TRBJ2-1	CASSPPQVGSISEQFF
TRBV11-2	16	once	TRBJ1-2	CASSTGRQITDYGYTF
TRBV27	13	few	TRBJ1-4	CATGDRVNEKLFF
TRBV27	16	-	TRBJ1-2	CASSLSSGPGGYGYTF
TRBV27	16	-	TRBJ2-7	CASSLSNGRAPYEQYF
TRBV27	15	-	TRBJ1-2	CASSSRGGEFYGYTF
TRBV5-1	14	-	TRBJ2-1	CASSVGQGDNEQFF
TRBV27	18	once	TRBJ2-1	CASRTISPLAGAGNEQFF
TRBV28	15	-	TRBJ2-5	CASMRGGGRGETQYF
TRBV27	15	-	TRBJ2-2	CASKWGADNTGELFF
TRBV5-6	14	-	-	CASSLGLVPYEQYF
TRBV7-7	13	-	TRBJ2-2	CASRRGAAGELFF
TRBV4-3	19	-	TRBJ2-2	CASSQDRTGMMGPPGELFF
TRBV6-6	16	-	TRBJ2-7	CASSSPPTSATYEQYF
TRBV4-2	17	-	TRBJ2-4	CASSQEQDGLAKNIQYF
TRBV27	16	-	TRBJ1-2	CASSSLLSAGFDGYTF
TRBV6-6	15	-	TRBJ2-7	CASSYSTQPTYEQYF
TRBV15	16	-	TRBJ2-1	CATRVSAGGSDNEQFF
TRBV6-1	14	-	TRBJ1-1	CASRPPRWDTEAFF
TRBV27	15	-	TRBJ1-4	CASSVHRGYSEKLFF
TRBV15	17	-	TRBJ2-1	CATSRDVAGNYYNEQFF
TRBV9	16	-	TRBJ1-2	CASSASQYGTDYGYTF
TRBV5-1	14	-	TRBJ2-7	CATSPWTGGHEQYF
TRBV9	14	-	TRBJ2-1	CASDPGGPFNEQFF
TRBV19	14	-	TRBJ1-1	CASSINLMNTEAFF
TRBV27	15	-	TRBJ2-7	CASSLSVGGPHEQYF
TRBV5-4	13	-	TRBJ2-7	CASSTGTDYEQYF
TRBV28	14	-	TRBJ1-6	CASSITGANSPLHF